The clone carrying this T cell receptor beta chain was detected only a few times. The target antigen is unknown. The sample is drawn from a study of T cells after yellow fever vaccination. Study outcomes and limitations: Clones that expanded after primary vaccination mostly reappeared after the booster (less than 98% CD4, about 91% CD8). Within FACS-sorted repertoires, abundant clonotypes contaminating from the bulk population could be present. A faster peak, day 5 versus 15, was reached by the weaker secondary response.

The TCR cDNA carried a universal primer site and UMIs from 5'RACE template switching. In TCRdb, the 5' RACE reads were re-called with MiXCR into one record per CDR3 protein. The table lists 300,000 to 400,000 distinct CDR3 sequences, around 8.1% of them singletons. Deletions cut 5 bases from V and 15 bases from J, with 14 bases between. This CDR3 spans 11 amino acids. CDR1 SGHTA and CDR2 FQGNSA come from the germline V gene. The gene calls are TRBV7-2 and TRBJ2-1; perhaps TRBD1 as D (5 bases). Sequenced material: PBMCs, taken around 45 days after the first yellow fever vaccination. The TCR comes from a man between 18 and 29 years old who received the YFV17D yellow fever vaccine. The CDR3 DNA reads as TGTGCCAGCAGCCGTGATGGGGCCCGGTTCTTC. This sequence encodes CASSRDGARFF. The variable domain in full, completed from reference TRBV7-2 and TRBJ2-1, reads GAGVSQSPSNKVTEKGKDVELRCDPISGHTALYWYRQSLGQGLEFLIYFQGNSAPDKSGLPSDRFSAERTGGSVSTLTIQRTQQEDSAVYLCASSRDGARFFGPGTRLTVL.